This TCR beta chain was observed in a study of blood T cell repertoires in COVID-19. The wider study: T cells, B-cell-depleted T cells, or PBMCs provided the cDNA or gDNA that served as material.

Two negative PCRs, clearance, or symptom resolution were required of recovered Cohort 3 donors. Original handling: The authors estimated nucleated cell counts from reference gene primer amplification. The protocol was immunoSEQ multiplex PCR, while the TCRdb copy is restricted to in-frame clones and leaves out a portion. That table supplies the V and J calls and clone size; D and trimming were determined from the DNA. Among 200,000 to 250,000 clones, approximately 90% were seen once, and the ten largest hold around 1.7%. The CDR3 runs to 15 residues. The J segment lost 7 bases and the V segment lost 6 bases, leaving 14 bases of the junction unmatched. Germline V lookup: CDR1 MNHEY, CDR2 SMNVEV (reference sequence).

Sequenced material: PBMCs or T cells enriched from blood (not recorded which). This TCR derives from a man aged 40-49 years who had recovered from COVID-19. The chain is built from TRBV27 and TRBJ2-7; TRBD1 matches at 8 bases. In DNA form, the CDR3 reads TGTGCCAGCAGCCTCATCCCGACAGGGGTTCGGGAGCAGTACTTC. Residues: CASSLIPTGVREQYF.